Sequencing of this T cell receptor (beta chain) was carried out in a study of cytomegalovirus exposure and HLA in healthy donors. The CDR3 has 14 residues. The V end was cut by 4 bases, the J end by 4 bases, with 13 bases between. Germline loops: CDR1 SGDLS, CDR2 YYNGEE. This clone came up once. Here immunoSEQ multiplex PCR was the method, and the copy in TCRdb shows in-frame clones only, minus some. Found here are 160,000 or so clones, roughly 83% of them singletons; the top ten hold 10%. Material: PBMCs. The receptor's source is a man in his thirties or forties in good health and CMV-seropositive. The rearrangement links TRBV9 to TRBJ2-3; tentative D call: TRBD1 (5 bases). The CDR3 sequence: CASSTARRADTQYF. The CDR3 DNA follows: TGTGCCAGCAGCACCGCCCGCAGGGCAGATACGCAGTATTTT. Drawing the rest from reference TRBV9 and TRBJ2-3, the complete variable domain is DSGVTQTPKHLITATGQRVTLRCSPRSGDLSVYWYQQSLDQGLQFLIQYYNGEERAKGNILERFSAQQFPDLHSELNLSSLELGDSALYFCASSTARRADTQYFGPGTRLTVL.